Listed here are 10 T cell receptor beta chains from one sample, sequenced in a study of Ad26.COV2.S vaccination and SARS-CoV-2 variants. Method: immunoSEQ multiplex PCR; TCRdb's copy keeps in-frame clones and lacks some. The repertoire holds about 350,000 clones, about 89% seen once, with around 5% in the top ten. Stated treatment: 19 received Ad26.COV2.S at low or high dose, single or two shots; about 5 received placebo; per-sample allocation not given. All samples were drawn on day 63, counting from the first vaccine or placebo injection. Source: peripheral blood, taken in a trial of Ad26.COV2.S vaccine versus placebo. These receptors all stem from a person aged 18-65 years who received the Ad26.COV2.S COVID-19 vaccine or a placebo.

J is TRBJ2-1 and V is TRBV7-9; D is unresolved. V shed 4 bases and J shed 3 bases, with 13 bases lying between them. The CDR3 consists of 15 residues. Germline V gene lookup returns CDR1 SEHNR and CDR2 FQNEAQ (reference sequence). CDR3 sequence (DNA): TGTGCCAGCAGCTCCTTAGTCTCCAACTACAATGAGCAGTTCTTC. Protein: CASSSLVSNYNEQFF.

This clone came up a few times. This CDR3 reads CASSLVAGGYNEQFF. CDR3 coding DNA: TGTGCCAGCAGCTTAGTCGCGGGAGGCTACAATGAGCAGTTCTTC. The chain carries TRBV7-9 and TRBJ2-1; TRBD2 matches at 8 bases. Trimming at V came to 1 base and at J to 3 bases, leaving 2 bases not matched to a gene. From germline, CDR1 is SEHNR and CDR2 FQNEAQ (reference sequence). The CDR3 runs 15 residues.

The gene calls are TRBV5-6 and TRBJ2-1, with TRBD1 matching over 9 bases. CDR1 is SGHDT and CDR2 is YYEEEE in the germline V gene. V lost 3 bases and J lost 7; bases outside the gene matches: 2. The CDR3 consists of 13 residues. CDR3 bases: TGTGCCAGCAGCTACGACAGGGGGAATGAGCAGTTCTTC. Its protein is CASSYDRGNEQFF.

The rearrangement uses TRBV9 and TRBJ2-5, with 7 bases lining up with TRBD2. Germline V gene data show CDR1 as SGDLS and CDR2 as YYNGEE. J was trimmed by 5 bases and V by 1 base; bases with no gene match: 5. The CDR3 totals 14 residues. CDR3 in amino acids: CASSVHGREETQYF. The DNA of the CDR3 is TGTGCCAGCAGCGTACATGGGAGGGAGGAGACCCAGTACTTC.

The V gene is TRBV5-5, the J gene TRBJ1-3; perhaps TRBD1 as D (5 bases). Trimming took 0 bases from V and 0 from J, leaving 7 bases between them. Germline values: CDR1 SGHKS, CDR2 YYEKEE (reference sequence). The CDR3 consists of 15 residues. The CDR3 sequence is CASSLGGTSGNTIYF. The CDR3 DNA is TGTGCCAGCAGCTTGGGGGGGACCTCTGGAAACACCATATATTTT. Complete variable domain (other parts from reference TRBV5-5 and TRBJ1-3): DAGVTQSPTHLIKTRGQQVTLRCSPISGHKSVSWYQQVLGQGPQFIFQYYEKEERGRGNFPDRFSARQFPNYSSELNVNALLLGDSALYLCASSLGGTSGNTIYFGEGSWLTVV.

The CDR3 here is CASSTILQGYEQYF. CDR3 nucleotide sequence: TGTGCCAGCAGCACGATATTACAGGGTTACGAGCAGTACTTC. This chain connects TRBV7-9 to TRBJ2-7; tentative D call: TRBD1 (6 bases). In germline, CDR1 is SEHNR, CDR2 FQNEAQ (reference sequence). The length of the CDR3 is 14 residues. The V end lost 5 bases, the J end lost 4 bases, and 15 bases lay between the germline ends.

This clone was recorded only once. The rearrangement links TRBV21-1 to TRBJ2-1. TRBV21-1 is termed a pseudogene. The CDR3 runs 13 residues. The CDR3 loop is CASSKEDIPHQFF. CDR3 coding DNA: TGTGCCAGCAGCAAAGAAGATATACCCCATCAGTTCTTC.

This chain connects TRBV9 to TRBJ2-1; unclear D gene. Germline V CDR1 and CDR2: SGDLS, YYNGEE. This CDR3 has 13 amino acids. Trimming removed 0 bases from V and 5 bases from J, with 6 bases in between. The CDR3 DNA reads TGTGCCAGCAGCGTAGATCGGGACAATGAGCAGTTCTTC. Translating it yields CASSVDRDNEQFF.

The CDR3 loop is CASSFSPNYGYTF. CDR3 nucleotides: TGTGCCAGCAGTTTTTCTCCAAACTATGGCTACACCTTC. This rearrangement joins TRBV12-3 or TRBV12-4 to TRBJ1-2; no firm D call. CDR3 size: 13 residues. The V end lost 3 bases, the J end lost 2 bases, and 7 bases lay between the germline ends.

In this sample, this clone turned up a few times. The chain couples TRBV4-3 to TRBJ2-7; possible D gene TRBD2, 5 bases. There are 13 residues in the CDR3. Germline CDR1 LGHNA, CDR2 YSLEER. V was cut by 0 bases and J by 3 bases, with 6 bases left in between. CDR3 in DNA: TGCGCCAGCAGCCAAGAGCGGGTCTACGAGCAGTACTTC. Translation: CASSQERVYEQYF.